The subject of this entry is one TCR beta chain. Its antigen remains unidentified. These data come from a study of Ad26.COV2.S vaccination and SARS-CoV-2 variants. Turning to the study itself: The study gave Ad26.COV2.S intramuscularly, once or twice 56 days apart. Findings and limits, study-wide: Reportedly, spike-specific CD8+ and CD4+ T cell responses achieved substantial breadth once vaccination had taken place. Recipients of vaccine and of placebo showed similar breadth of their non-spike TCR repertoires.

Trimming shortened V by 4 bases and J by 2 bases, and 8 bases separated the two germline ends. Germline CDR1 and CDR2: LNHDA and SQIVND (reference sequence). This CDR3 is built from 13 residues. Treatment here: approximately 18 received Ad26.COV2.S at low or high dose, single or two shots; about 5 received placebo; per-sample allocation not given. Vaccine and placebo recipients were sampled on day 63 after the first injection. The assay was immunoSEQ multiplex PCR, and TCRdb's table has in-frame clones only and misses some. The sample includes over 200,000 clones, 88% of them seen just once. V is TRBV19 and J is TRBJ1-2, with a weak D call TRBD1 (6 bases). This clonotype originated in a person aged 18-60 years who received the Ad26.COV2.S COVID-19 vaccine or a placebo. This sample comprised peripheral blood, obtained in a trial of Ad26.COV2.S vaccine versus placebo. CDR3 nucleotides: TGTGCCAGTAGTAGTGGACAGAACTATGGCTACACCTTC. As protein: CASSSGQNYGYTF. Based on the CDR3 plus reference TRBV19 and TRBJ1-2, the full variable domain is DGGITQSPKYLFRKEGQNVTLSCEQNLNHDAMYWYRQDPGQGLRLIYYSQIVNDFQKGDIAEGYSVSREKKESFPLTVTSAQKNPTAFYLCASSSGQNYGYTFGSGTRLTVV.